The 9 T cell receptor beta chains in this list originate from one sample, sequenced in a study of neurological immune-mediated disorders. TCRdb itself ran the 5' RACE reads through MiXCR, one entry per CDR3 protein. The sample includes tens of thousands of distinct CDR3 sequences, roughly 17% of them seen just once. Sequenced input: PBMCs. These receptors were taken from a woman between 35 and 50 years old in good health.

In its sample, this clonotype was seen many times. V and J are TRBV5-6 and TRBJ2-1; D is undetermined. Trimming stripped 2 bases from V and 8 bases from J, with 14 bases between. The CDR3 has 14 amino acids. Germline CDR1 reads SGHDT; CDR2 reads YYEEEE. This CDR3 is CASSFSETMDEQFF. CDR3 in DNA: TGTGCCAGCAGCTTCAGTGAGACGATGGATGAGCAGTTCTTC.

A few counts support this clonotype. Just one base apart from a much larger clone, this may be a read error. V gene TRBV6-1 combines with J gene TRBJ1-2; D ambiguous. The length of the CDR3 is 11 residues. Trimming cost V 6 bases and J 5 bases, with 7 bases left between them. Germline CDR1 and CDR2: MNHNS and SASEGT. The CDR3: CASSRGYGYTF. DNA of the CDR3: TGTGCCAGCAGCCGAGGGTATGGCTACACCTTC.

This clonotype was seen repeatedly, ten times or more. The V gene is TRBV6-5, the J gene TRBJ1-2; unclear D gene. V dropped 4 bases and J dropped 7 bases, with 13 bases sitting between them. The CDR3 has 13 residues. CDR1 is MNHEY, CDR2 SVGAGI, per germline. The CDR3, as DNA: TGTGCCAGCAGTTCCACCGCGCCCCTTGGCTACACCTTC. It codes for CASSSTAPLGYTF.

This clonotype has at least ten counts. CDR3 DNA sequence: TGTGCCAGCAGCCTGAGACTAGTTAAGGGCAATGAGCAGTTCTTC. Protein sequence: CASSLRLVKGNEQFF. The chain combines TRBV7-8 with TRBJ2-1; perhaps TRBD2 as D (6 bases). CDR1 is SGHVS and CDR2 is FQNEAQ in the germline V gene. Trimming took 5 bases from V and 6 from J, leaving 17 bases between them. This CDR3 is 15 amino acids long.

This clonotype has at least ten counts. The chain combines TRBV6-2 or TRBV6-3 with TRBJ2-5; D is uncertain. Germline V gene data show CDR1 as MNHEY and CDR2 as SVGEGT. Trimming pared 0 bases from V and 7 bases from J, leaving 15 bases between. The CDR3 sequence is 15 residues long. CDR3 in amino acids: CASSYSGSGRRTQYF. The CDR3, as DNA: TGTGCCAGCAGTTACTCCGGGTCAGGCCGAAGGACCCAGTACTTC.

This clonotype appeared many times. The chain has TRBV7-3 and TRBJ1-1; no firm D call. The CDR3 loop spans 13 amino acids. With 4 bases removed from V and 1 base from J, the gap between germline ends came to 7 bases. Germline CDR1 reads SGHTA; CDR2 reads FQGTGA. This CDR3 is CASSSQRNTEAFF. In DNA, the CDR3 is TGTGCCAGCAGCTCCCAGAGGAACACTGAAGCTTTCTTT.

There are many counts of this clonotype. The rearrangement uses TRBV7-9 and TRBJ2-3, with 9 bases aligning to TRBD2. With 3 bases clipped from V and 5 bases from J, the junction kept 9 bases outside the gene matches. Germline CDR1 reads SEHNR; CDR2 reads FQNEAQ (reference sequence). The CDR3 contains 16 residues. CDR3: CASSFTGLAGGDTQYF. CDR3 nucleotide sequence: TGTGCCAGCAGCTTCACGGGACTAGCAGGGGGAGATACGCAGTATTTT.

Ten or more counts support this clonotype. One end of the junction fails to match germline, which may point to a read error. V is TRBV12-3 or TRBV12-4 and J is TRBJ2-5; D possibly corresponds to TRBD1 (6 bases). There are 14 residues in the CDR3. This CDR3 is CASSLDRRQETQYF. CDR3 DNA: TGTGCCAGCAGCTTAGACAGGCGCCAAGAGACCCAGTACTTC.

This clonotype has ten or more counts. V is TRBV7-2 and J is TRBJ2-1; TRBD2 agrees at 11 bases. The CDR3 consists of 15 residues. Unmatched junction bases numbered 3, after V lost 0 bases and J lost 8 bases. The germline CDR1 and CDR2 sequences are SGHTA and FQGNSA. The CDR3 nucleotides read TGTGCCAGCAGCTTAGCAGGGACTAGCGGTTATGAGCAGTTCTTC. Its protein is CASSLAGTSGYEQFF.